This T cell receptor beta chain was retrieved from a study of blood T cell repertoires in COVID-19. At the level of the study: Some COVID-19 samples were acute and others convalescent; all came from the United States, Italy and Spain. The analysed material was cDNA or gDNA that came from T cells, B-cell-depleted T cells, or PBMCs.

The germline V gene encodes CDR1 SGHTA and CDR2 FQGNSA. V lost 3 bases and J lost 0; bases outside the gene matches: 6. CDR3 size: 16 residues. Sequencing was performed with immunoSEQ multiplex PCR; in TCRdb, only in-frame clones are kept and a portion is missing. The sample yields around 44,000 clones, about 90% seen once. The chain carries TRBV7-2 and TRBJ1-1; 8 bases map to TRBD1. Sample: peripheral blood. The sequence was obtained from a human donor in a cohort sampled during active COVID-19. The CDR3 reads CASSLGQGALNTEAFF. The CDR3 coding sequence is TGTGCCAGCAGCTTGGGGCAGGGGGCTTTGAACACTGAAGCTTTCTTT.